This TCR beta chain emerged from a study of T cell responses to AZD1222 COVID-19 vaccine. TCRdb keeps only in-frame clones here, not all; method: immunoSEQ multiplex PCR. The table lists some 150,000 clones, approximately 91% of them singletons, with roughly 2% in the top ten. From germline, CDR1 is SGHRS and CDR2 YFSETQ. V was trimmed by 0 bases and J by 9 bases, leaving 19 bases between them. This CDR3 is built from 15 residues. A remark on this clone: The antigen is unknown.

Findings and caveats of the study: Unmutated regions of variants are reportedly targeted by nearly half of spike-specific TCRs. A mostly white British donor set with more females was recruited, and clonal diversity was possibly underestimated. Among those given AZD1222, only 6 or 7 were seropositive at baseline. Spike-specific TCRs gained breadth and depth after people received two AZD1222 doses.

The gene calls are TRBV5-1 and TRBJ2-7, with D perhaps TRBD1 (5 bases). This clonotype was obtained from an adult who received the AZD1222 COVID-19 vaccine. The source material was peripheral blood, sampled 28 days after the second AZD1222 dose. This CDR3 is CASSLGGADTSRQYF. The CDR3 DNA sequence: TGCGCCAGCAGCTTGGGGGGCGCGGACACCTCGCGGCAGTACTTC.